The entry that follows covers one T cell receptor (beta chain) sequence. This specimen comes from a study of shared clonotypes between healthy human individuals. The data were produced by immunoSEQ multiplex PCR, yet TCRdb's version contains in-frame clones alone and is incomplete. The repertoire has about 980,000 clones, around three quarters of them found once; the top ten carry approximately 1.5%. V was pared by 1 base and J by 7 bases, with 4 bases of the junction left unmatched. The CDR3 runs 14 residues. From germline, CDR1 is SGHAT and CDR2 FQNNGV. The TCR originated in a man aged 18 to 30 in good health. The chain is built from TRBV11-2 and TRBJ2-1; TRBD1 agrees at 7 bases. The specimen sequenced was memory CD4+ T cells sorted from blood. Subset defined: CD45RA-negative fraction. The CDR3 reads CASSLVAGGNEQFF. DNA for the CDR3: TGTGCCAGCAGCTTAGTGGCAGGGGGAAATGAGCAGTTCTTC.